The T cell receptor beta chain under discussion was sequenced for a study of cytomegalovirus exposure and HLA in healthy donors. Germline loops: CDR1 MGHDK, CDR2 SYGVNS. The CDR3 totals 13 residues. Trimming shortened V by 2 bases and J by 2 bases, and 6 bases separated the two germline ends. PCR involved 60 Vbeta and 13 Jbeta primers. Measured with immunoSEQ multiplex PCR; TCRdb has only the in-frame clones, and not every one. In the table there are tens of thousands of clones, 70% to 85% of which are singletons. Overall study results and limits: Some TCR beta chains (roughly 160 of them) were listed as cytomegalovirus-associated.

In the case of this clone: Antigen specificity is unknown.

J is TRBJ1-1 and V is TRBV25-1; D is undetermined. Sequencing was carried out using PBMCs. This receptor was identified in a man aged 50 to 60 in good health and CMV-seropositive. CDR3 nucleotides: TGTGCCAGCAGTGAAAACGGTAACACTGAAGCTTTCTTT. Translating it yields CASSENGNTEAFF.